The 19 T cell receptor beta chains below all came from one sample that was sequenced in a study of tumor T cells in aggressive B-cell lymphoma. The assay was immunoSEQ multiplex PCR, and TCRdb's table has in-frame clones only and misses some. Counted here are under 2,500 clones, 70% to 90% occurring once; the ten biggest clones make up around 12%. Sequenced: tumor tissue. The receptors come from an adult with diffuse large B cell lymphoma.

The chain has TRBV4-1 and TRBJ2-7; weak D call: TRBD2 (5 bases). Trimming stripped 3 bases from V and 3 bases from J, with 9 bases between. The germline CDR1 and CDR2 sequences are MGHRA and YSYEKL. This CDR3 is 13 amino acids long. CDR3 sequence (DNA): TGCGCCAGCAGCCACGTCCGGGACTACGAGCAGTACTTC. This sequence encodes CASSHVRDYEQYF.

By sample fraction, this clone is large. The chain recombines TRBV28 with TRBJ2-1; TRBD1 matches 9 bases. Germline CDR1 and CDR2: MDHEN and SYDVKM. Trimming took 1 base from V and 6 from J; bases not matched to a gene: 4. The CDR3 loop spans 15 amino acids. DNA for the CDR3: TGTGCCAGCAGTTTATCCCAGGGACAGGGCAATGAGCAGTTCTTC. It yields the protein CASSLSQGQGNEQFF.

This clone appeared a few times. The chain is built from TRBV9 and TRBJ1-3; D is perhaps TRBD1 (5 bases). The CDR3 covers 15 residues. The ends were cut back, 0 bases at V and 2 bases at J, with 9 bases in the middle. The germline V gene has CDR1 SGDLS and CDR2 YYNGEE. CDR3 residues: CASSVGSGTGNTIYF. CDR3 DNA sequence: TGTGCCAGCAGCGTAGGTTCAGGGACTGGAAACACCATATATTTT.

This clone was found once. The chain couples TRBV9 to TRBJ1-4; D may be TRBD1 (6 bases). The CDR3 runs to 16 residues. Trimming took 6 bases from V and 0 from J, leaving 15 bases between them. Germline V gene data show CDR1 as SGDLS and CDR2 as YYNGEE. Written as DNA, the CDR3 is TGTGCCAGCACCCTTGGGGGGGGCACAACTAATGAAAAACTGTTTTTT. Translating gives CASTLGGGTTNEKLFF. Combining the CDR3 with reference TRBV9 and TRBJ1-4 gives the whole variable domain DSGVTQTPKHLITATGQRVTLRCSPRSGDLSVYWYQQSLDQGLQFLIQYYNGEERAKGNILERFSAQQFPDLHSELNLSSLELGDSALYFCASTLGGGTTNEKLFFGSGTQLSVL.

This sequence joins TRBV19 and TRBJ1-1; 7 bases align to TRBD1. Germline trimming cut 5 bases from V and 5 bases from J; bases unmatched to any gene: 2. The CDR3 length is 12 residues. Per germline, CDR1 LNHDA and CDR2 SQIVND (reference sequence). CDR3 DNA sequence: TGTGCCAGTAGTTACAGGGGAACTGAAGCTTTCTTT. Translation: CASSYRGTEAFF.

CDR3 protein: CASSPTVAGEQYF. CDR3 DNA sequence: TGTGCCAGCAGTCCCACAGTCGCTGGGGAGCAGTACTTC. The V call is TRBV27, the J call TRBJ2-7; D is unclear. CDR1 and CDR2 from the germline V gene are MNHEY and SMNVEV (reference sequence). Trimming pared 5 bases from V and 7 bases from J, leaving 15 bases between. There are 13 residues in the CDR3.

The V call is TRBV18, the J call TRBJ1-4; the match to TRBD1 covers 8 bases. Germline CDR1 KGHSH, CDR2 LQKENI. J lost 1 base, V lost 4 bases, and 2 bases had no gene match. CDR3 length equals 15 residues. For the CDR3, the DNA is TGTGCCAGCTCACAACAGGGGGGAACTAATGAAAAACTGTTTTTT. It yields the protein CASSQQGGTNEKLFF. Using reference TRBV18 and TRBJ1-4 for the parts outside the CDR3, the full variable domain is NAGVMQNPRHLVRRRGQEARLRCSPMKGHSHVYWYRQLPEEGLKFMVYLQKENIIDESGMPKERFSAEFPKEGPSILRIQQVVRGDSAAYFCASSQQGGTNEKLFFGSGTQLSVL.

The rearrangement joins TRBV5-1 to TRBJ2-2; 9 nucleotides line up with TRBD2. The junction had 5 bases not matched to a gene; V was cut back by 3 bases and J by 5 bases. Germline CDR1 SGHRS, CDR2 YFSETQ. The CDR3 is 15 amino acids. The CDR3 DNA follows: TGCGCCAGCAGCTCCGGGACTAGCCGTACCGGGGAGCTGTTTTTT. It is translated as CASSSGTSRTGELFF.

J is TRBJ1-2 and V is TRBV25-1, with 10 nucleotides matching TRBD1. V shed 7 bases, J shed 4 bases, and the junction held 12 bases outside the gene matches. Germline V gene sequence: CDR1 MGHDK, CDR2 SYGVNS. The CDR3 length is 16 residues. The CDR3 sequence: CASTGTGVFGAYGYTF. The CDR3 DNA sequence: TGTGCCAGCACAGGGACAGGGGTTTTTGGGGCCTATGGCTACACCTTC.

This clone was seen only a few times. This sequence joins TRBV29-1 and TRBJ2-7, with D maybe TRBD2 (7 bases). The CDR3 sequence is 13 residues long. V lost 6 bases, J lost 7 bases, and 19 bases lay in between. Germline assignment: CDR1 SQVTM and CDR2 ANQGSEA. The CDR3 nucleotides read TGCAGCGTGGGGGAGGGGACACTGGGAGAGCAGTACTTC. Amino acid sequence: CSVGEGTLGEQYF.

The chain has TRBV5-1 and TRBJ2-2; D possibly corresponds to TRBD1 (7 bases). The germline CDR1 and CDR2 sequences are SGHRS and YFSETQ. The CDR3 contains 15 residues. Deletions cut 5 bases from V and 6 bases from J, with 17 bases between. CDR3 in DNA: TGCGCCAGCAGTTCCCAGGGGGGAGTAGCCGGGGAGCTGTTTTTT. As protein: CASSSQGGVAGELFF.

The rearrangement uses TRBV7-6 and TRBJ2-7, with TRBD1 matching 8 bases. V gave up 3 bases and J gave up 5 bases; unmatched junction bases: 12. Germline assignment: CDR1 SGHVS and CDR2 FNYEAQ. CDR3 size: 16 residues. The CDR3 bases are TGTGCCAGCAGCTTCTTGACAGGGGACGGATTAAACGAGCAGTACTTC. Translating it yields CASSFLTGDGLNEQYF.

The V call is TRBV6-4, the J call TRBJ1-4; possible D gene TRBD1, 5 bases. The ends were cut back, 4 bases at V and 10 bases at J, with 31 bases in the middle. This CDR3 region has 19 residues. Germline CDR1 and CDR2: MRHNA and SNTAGT. CDR3 nucleotides: TGTGCCAGCAGTGGCCCCCTCCGGAACAAGACAGAGGTGGACGGAAAACTGTTTTTT. It encodes CASSGPLRNKTEVDGKLFF.

The CDR3 DNA is TGTGCCAGCAGCCCTCAGACAGTCTCGAATGAAAAACTGTTTTTT. This translates into CASSPQTVSNEKLFF. This chain links TRBV7-2 with TRBJ1-4; D may be TRBD1 (5 bases). Trimming left V 5 bases short and J 5 bases short, with 15 bases between. The CDR3 length is 15 residues. Germline assignment: CDR1 SGHTA and CDR2 FQGNSA.

V is TRBV30 and J is TRBJ2-7, with 14 bases identical to TRBD2. Losses at the gene ends were 4 bases for V and 6 bases for J; bases not matched to a gene: 11. Germline V gene data show CDR1 as GTSNPN and CDR2 as SVGIG (reference sequence). There are 16 residues in the CDR3. This CDR3 reads CAWKLAGTSGSGEQYF. As DNA, the CDR3 is TGTGCCTGGAAGCTAGCCGGGACTAGCGGGAGTGGCGAGCAGTACTTC.

V gene TRBV29-1 combines with J gene TRBJ2-3, with 9 bases identical to TRBD2. Germline CDR1 SQVTM, CDR2 ANQGSEA. J gave up 6 bases and V 1 base, and 5 bases lay outside the gene matches. The CDR3 consists of 14 residues. The CDR3 loop reads CSVEGGRGADTQYF. The CDR3 DNA follows: TGCAGCGTTGAAGGCGGGAGGGGGGCCGATACGCAGTATTTT.

This clone was seen a few times. The J gene is TRBJ2-2, the V gene TRBV6-6; TRBD2 might be the D (5 bases). The germline V gene encodes CDR1 MNHNY and CDR2 SVGAGI (reference sequence). CDR3 length: 14 amino acids. With 5 bases removed from V and 1 base from J, the gap between germline ends came to 8 bases. In DNA, the CDR3 is TGTGCCAGCAGTCTCGGAGGGAACACCGGGGAGCTGTTTTTT. This encodes CASSLGGNTGELFF.

This clone was found once. The chain uses TRBV6-5 and TRBJ1-5; TRBD1 matches 8 bases. The CDR3 is made up of 14 amino acids. CDR1 is MNHEY, CDR2 SVGAGI, per germline. The V segment lost 5 bases and the J segment 7 bases; nucleotides outside the gene matches: 7. The CDR3 region is CASSGARGHQPQHF. The CDR3 nucleotides read TGTGCCAGCAGTGGGGCCAGGGGGCACCAGCCCCAGCATTTT.

The V and J genes are TRBV21-1 and TRBJ1-4; the table's D call, TRBD1, has no DNA check behind it. TRBV21-1 is a pseudogene locus. CDR3 length equals 17 residues. The CDR3 coding sequence is TGTGCCAGCAGAAGGATAAAATCCGGGACAGCAGGAGAAAAACTGTTTTTT. It translates to CASRRIKSGTAGEKLFF.